This TCR beta chain was recovered during a study of blood T cell repertoires in COVID-19. Overall study context: The United States, Italy and Spain provided the acute and convalescent COVID-19 samples. The analysed material was cDNA or gDNA that came from T cells, B-cell-depleted T cells, or PBMCs.

Authors' data handling: Counts of nucleated cells, estimated from reference gene primer amplification, were obtained. The data were produced by immunoSEQ multiplex PCR, yet TCRdb's version contains in-frame clones alone and is incomplete. Clonal size and the V and J genes are those of that table, whereas D and trimming came from the DNA. The sample has some 270,000 clones; 70% to 90% are singletons. Trimming removed 5 bases from V and 4 bases from J; junction bases left unmatched: 3. The V gene's germline CDR1 is SGDLS and CDR2 YYNGEE. The CDR3 covers 14 residues. The chain employs TRBV9 and TRBJ2-7, with 13 bases identical to TRBD2. The TCR was taken from a woman in her 70s with acute or convalescent COVID-19. Sample: peripheral blood. The CDR3 loop reads CASSLTSGGYEQYF. The DNA for the CDR3 is TGTGCCAGCAGTTTGACTAGCGGGGGGTACGAGCAGTACTTC.